This TCR beta chain is drawn from a study of CD8 T cells in Susac syndrome (dated by TCRdb to about 2019). Background for the entire study: The study used repertoire sequencing to test whether antigen drove CD8+ T cell activation and differentiation in Susac syndrome. The clonality of the CD8+ T cell repertoire was compared across 11 to 12 healthy donors, roughly 14 Susac syndrome patients and under 18 multiple sclerosis patients.

This clonotype came up once. Its specific antigen is unknown. No clone much larger than this one lies a single base away; base qualities are absent. One read alone provides weak support. Counted from cysteine to phenylalanine, this CDR3 has 15 amino acids. The retained sequence is limited to the CDR3, 45 bases, with the frame set at the first base. The germline V gene provides CDR1 SNHLY and CDR2 FYNNEI. V loses 6 bases of germline sequence and J loses 6 bases, and the interval between the two ends is 18 bases. RNA was extracted using the RNeasy kit, and 0.5 to 1 microgram was reverse transcribed with random hexamers. The immunoSEQ multiplex PCR assay, which covers 54 Vbeta and 13 Jbeta segments, was used to amplify TCR beta CDR3 regions. PCR amplification bias was corrected by using a synthetic template baseline for primer optimization and computational correction. The source study handled its data this way. Only productive sequences were kept, with reads annotated to V, D and J genes according to IMGT and analyzed in immunoSEQ Analyzer. Clonality was calculated as one minus the Shannon entropy normalized by log2 of the number of productive unique sequences. For each patient and control, public and private clones were evaluated within the 100 most prevalent clones. Clones were defined as Susac-specific when absent from the healthy and MS cohorts, from 1,000 to 1,100 published viral clones and from other ImmuneACCESS disease sequences. The raw public data were reprocessed by TCRdb itself: fastp quality trimming at Q25, MiXCR clonotype calling, in-frame beta chains only. Identical CDR3 proteins give one entry, which carries the most common genes and DNA. The V and J calls reflect TCRdb's pipeline rather than the authors' work. Counted in this sample were about 60,000 distinct CDR3 sequences; 90% to 95% of them appeared once. Jointly, the top ten make up 0.15% to 0.2% of the sample.

Study-wide findings and limitations: The number of individuals in the TCR sequencing and HLA analysis was recognized as being relatively small.

Peripheral blood CD8+ and CD4+ T cells from healthy donors, Susac syndrome patients and multiple sclerosis patients were profiled using high-throughput TCR beta sequencing. Healthy donors were age- and sex-matched controls. Bulk CD8+ and CD4+ T cells were purified magnetically by negative isolation, whereas CD8+ TEMRA cells were enriched by FACS. Blood was collected in EDTA tubes and processed within 24 hours, with PBMCs isolated through density gradient centrifugation. PBMCs intended for TCR sequencing were cryopreserved in liquid nitrogen and were subsequently thawed in a 37 degrees C water bath. A purity of at least 90% was achieved for sorted or isolated CD4+, CD8+ and CD8+ TEMRA cells.

This sequence was found in a human donor in good health. The rearrangement joined TRBV2 to TRBJ1-5; no D gene call is confident. Source material: CD8+ T cells from PBMCs. The CDR3 reads CASRSGARGVQPQHF. Here is the DNA: TGTGCCAGCAGGTCGGGCGCGCGTGGGGTTCAGCCCCAGCATTTT.